Described below is a single TCR beta chain sequence and its context. Trimming shortened V by 6 bases and J by 6 bases, and 16 bases separated the two germline ends. CDR3 size: 14 residues. Per the germline V gene, CDR1 is MNHEY and CDR2 is SVGAGI. This sample is part of a study of blood T cell repertoires in COVID-19. Clones were sequenced by immunoSEQ multiplex PCR, and TCRdb holds only the in-frame ones, with some missing. The table includes 100,000 or so clones, roughly 79% detected once. J is TRBJ2-3 and V is TRBV6-5, with D possibly being TRBD2 (6 bases). The receptor's source is a woman aged 70-85 years with acute or convalescent COVID-19. The sequencing sample was made of peripheral blood. CDR3 sequence: CASSRIRGGDTQYF. The CDR3, as DNA: TGTGCCAGCAGCCGAATTAGGGGAGGTGATACGCAGTATTTT.